This T cell receptor beta chain originates from a study of blood T cell repertoires in COVID-19. The CDR3 consists of 13 residues. The ends were cut back, 5 bases at V and 5 bases at J, with 12 bases in the middle. Germline assignment: CDR1 SEHNR and CDR2 FQNEAQ (reference sequence). This table comes from immunoSEQ multiplex PCR, and its TCRdb copy is limited to in-frame clones, with some not included. This table holds hundreds of thousands of clones, about 80% found once. The sequence was collected from a man older than 75 with acute or convalescent COVID-19. The rearrangement links TRBV7-9 to TRBJ1-2, with a possible D match to TRBD1 (6 bases). The specimen was peripheral blood. CDR3 in DNA: TGTGCCAGCAGCGCAGACAGGAGATATGGCTACACCTTC. This gives the protein CASSADRRYGYTF.